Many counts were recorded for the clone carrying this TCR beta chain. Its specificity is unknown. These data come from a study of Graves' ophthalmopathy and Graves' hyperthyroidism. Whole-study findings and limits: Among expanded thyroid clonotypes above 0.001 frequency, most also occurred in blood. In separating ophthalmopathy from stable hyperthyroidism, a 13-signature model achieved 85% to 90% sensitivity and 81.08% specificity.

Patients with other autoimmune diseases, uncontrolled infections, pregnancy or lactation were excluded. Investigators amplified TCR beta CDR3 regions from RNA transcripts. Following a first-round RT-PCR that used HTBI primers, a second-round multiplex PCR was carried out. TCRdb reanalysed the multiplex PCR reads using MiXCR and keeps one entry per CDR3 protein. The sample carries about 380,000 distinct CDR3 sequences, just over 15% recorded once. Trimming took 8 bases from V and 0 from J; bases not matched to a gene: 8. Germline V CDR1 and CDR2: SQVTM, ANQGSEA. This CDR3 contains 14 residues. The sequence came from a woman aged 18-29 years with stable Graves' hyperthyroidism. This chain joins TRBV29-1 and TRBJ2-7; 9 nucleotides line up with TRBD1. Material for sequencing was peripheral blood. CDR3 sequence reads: CSILTGGISYEQYF. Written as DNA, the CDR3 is TGCAGCATCCTGACAGGGGGAATCTCCTACGAGCAGTACTTC.